One and the same sample provided the 26 T cell receptor beta chains below, sequenced in a study of human versus mouse CDR3 diversity and MHC coevolution. Assay: immunoSEQ multiplex PCR; the TCRdb copy retains only in-frame clones and omits some. This table holds approximately 81,000 clones, just under 95% found once. Input material: naive CD4+ T cells from blood. Subset specified: CD45RO-negative CD62L-positive naive CD4 T cells. The receptors derive from a person aged 30 to 69 in good health.

The chain has TRBV28 and TRBJ1-2, with no clear D. Looked up from germline, CDR1 is MDHEN and CDR2 is SYDVKM. The CDR3 loop spans 13 amino acids. Trimming stripped 2 bases from V and 4 bases from J, with 8 bases between. The CDR3 DNA follows: TGTGCCAGCAGTTTAGCACAGTCCTATGGCTACACCTTC. This translates into CASSLAQSYGYTF.

CDR3 nucleotides: TGCGCCGGGGACCAGGACAGGAAATCTGGAAACACCATATATTTT. Translated: CAGDQDRKSGNTIYF. The J gene is TRBJ1-3, the V gene TRBV10-1; 7 bases are shared with TRBD1. This CDR3 contains 15 residues. Germline CDR1 WNHNN, CDR2 SYGVQD (reference sequence). V lost 11 bases to trimming and J lost 1 base; unmatched junction nucleotides: 11.

The chain couples TRBV7-9 to TRBJ1-5; 7 nucleotides align to TRBD1. The germline V gene encodes CDR1 SEHNR and CDR2 FQNEAQ (reference sequence). The V segment lost 5 bases and the J segment 7 bases; nucleotides outside the gene matches: 5. The CDR3 is made up of 13 amino acids. The CDR3 bases are TGTGCCAGCAGCGCCCAGGGGGACCAGCCCCAGCATTTT. Translating gives CASSAQGDQPQHF.

The gene calls are TRBV19 and TRBJ2-2; D might be TRBD1 (6 bases). Germline V gene lookup returns CDR1 LNHDA and CDR2 SQIVND (reference sequence). V was trimmed by 4 bases and J by 5 bases, leaving 17 bases between them. The CDR3 extends over 16 amino acids. CDR3 sequence: CASSTHGRGRTGELFF. The CDR3 nucleotides read TGTGCCAGTAGTACCCACGGCAGGGGAAGGACCGGGGAGCTGTTTTTT.

The chain links TRBV6-5 to TRBJ2-2; D is perhaps TRBD2 (6 bases). This CDR3 comprises 13 residues. Germline V gene data show CDR1 as MNHEY and CDR2 as SVGAGI. Trimming shortened V by 5 bases and J by 4 bases, and 8 bases separated the two germline ends. The CDR3 nucleotides are TGTGCCAGCAGTGAGCGGGTCACCGGGGAGCTGTTTTTT. Its translation: CASSERVTGELFF.

The chain links TRBV7-8 to TRBJ1-2; 9 positions agree with TRBD1. This CDR3 region has 15 residues. With 2 bases clipped from V and 2 bases from J, the junction kept 3 bases outside the gene matches. Germline CDR1 and CDR2: SGHVS and FQNEAQ. The CDR3: CASSLLGQGNYGYTF. The CDR3 DNA sequence: TGTGCCAGCAGCTTACTGGGACAGGGAAACTATGGCTACACCTTC.

The rearrangement joins TRBV6-6 to TRBJ2-5; 8 nucleotides agree with TRBD1. CDR3 size: 15 residues. Germline CDR1 and CDR2: MNHNY and SVGAGI (reference sequence). The J segment lost 5 bases and the V segment lost 6 bases, leaving 11 bases of the junction unmatched. CDR3 loop: CASSLRQGSRETQYF. The CDR3 DNA sequence: TGTGCCAGCAGCCTTAGACAGGGGTCACGGGAGACCCAGTACTTC.

In DNA, the CDR3 is TGTGCCAGCAGCTTAGAGGGAGTAGGAGGCGCTTTCTTT. Protein sequence: CASSLEGVGGAFF. This chain uses TRBV7-9 with TRBJ1-1, with D uncertain. Germline values: CDR1 SEHNR, CDR2 FQNEAQ (reference sequence). The CDR3 sequence is 13 residues long. V lost 1 base, J lost 11 bases, and 14 bases lay in between.

The chain carries TRBV15 and TRBJ1-6; TRBD1 is a possible D gene (6 bases). V lost 5 bases and J lost 8, with 16 bases in between. This CDR3 has 15 residues. Germline V gene data show CDR1 as LNHNV and CDR2 as YYDKDF (reference sequence). CDR3 nucleotide sequence: TGTGCCACCAGCCCCGGAGGACAGAGGGATTCACCCCTCCACTTT. Translated, it gives CATSPGGQRDSPLHF.

This clone showed up just once. V is TRBV29-1 and J is TRBJ2-4, with D maybe TRBD1 (5 bases). Trimming shortened V by 4 bases and J by 5 bases, and 12 bases separated the two germline ends. CDR3 length: 13 amino acids. Germline V lookup: CDR1 SQVTM, CDR2 ANQGSEA. CDR3 protein: CSVARGAENIQYF. As DNA, the CDR3 is TGCAGCGTTGCTAGGGGCGCGGAAAACATTCAGTACTTC.

V gene TRBV7-2 combines with J gene TRBJ2-7; D not certain. Germline loops: CDR1 SGHTA, CDR2 FQGNSA. V shed 3 bases and J shed 1 base, with 10 bases lying between them. The CDR3 runs to 14 residues. The CDR3 DNA reads TGTGCCAGCAGCTTCACTACCTTTTCCTACGAGCAGTACTTC. Protein sequence: CASSFTTFSYEQYF.

As regards this clone: Other DNA sequences of this sample code for an identical CDR3. The rearrangement links TRBV7-3 to TRBJ2-7, with TRBD1 identical over 8 bases. The J segment lost 0 bases and the V segment lost 5 bases, leaving 3 bases of the junction unmatched. The CDR3 consists of 14 residues. Germline loops: CDR1 SGHTA, CDR2 FQGTGA. The CDR3 region has the DNA TGTGCCAGCAGCCCGGGACAGGCCTCCTACGAGCAGTACTTC. Translation gives CASSPGQASYEQYF.

The V and J genes are TRBV28 and TRBJ2-7; TRBD1 matches at 9 bases. The V and J ends lost 8 bases and 5 bases, in that order; junction bases with no gene match: 4. CDR1 MDHEN and CDR2 SYDVKM come from the germline V gene. The CDR3 runs to 12 residues. The CDR3 sequence is CASVGQGNEQYF. CDR3 DNA sequence: TGTGCCAGCGTGGGACAGGGCAACGAGCAGTACTTC. Combining the CDR3 with reference TRBV28 and TRBJ2-7 gives the whole variable domain DVKVTQSSRYLVKRTGEKVFLECVQDMDHENMFWYRQDPGLGLRLIYFSYDVKMKEKGDIPEGYSVSREKKERFSLILESASTNQTSMYLCASVGQGNEQYFGPGTRLTVT.

DNA for the CDR3: TGTGCCAGCAGCGATAGCGGGGGCCCCTACGAGCAGTACTTC. Its protein is CASSDSGGPYEQYF. This rearrangement joins TRBV9 to TRBJ2-7; 9 nucleotides line up with TRBD2. CDR1 SGDLS and CDR2 YYNGEE come from the germline V gene. This CDR3 spans 14 amino acids. The V gene end was trimmed by 3 bases and the J gene end by 2 bases; junction bases not matched to a gene: 3.

The chain's CDR3 is CASTLGLAGNTGELFF. The CDR3 nucleotides are TGTGCCAGCACCCTGGGACTAGCGGGGAACACCGGGGAGCTGTTTTTT. The chain carries TRBV11-2 and TRBJ2-2; 12 bases map to TRBD2. The CDR3 is 16 residues long. The ends lost 7 bases at V and 1 base at J; junction bases unmatched: 4. From germline, CDR1 is SGHAT and CDR2 FQNNGV.

The chain is built from TRBV19 and TRBJ1-5; a weak D match, TRBD1 (6 bases). CDR3 length: 16 residues. Germline CDR1 LNHDA, CDR2 SQIVND (reference sequence). Trimming removed 8 bases from V and 1 base from J, with 18 bases in between. This chain's CDR3 is CASRDNPSSSNQPQHF. CDR3 nucleotides: TGTGCCAGTCGGGACAACCCCTCGTCGAGCAATCAGCCCCAGCATTTT.

The chain carries TRBV19 and TRBJ1-1, with D unresolved. Trimming took 8 bases from V and 0 from J, leaving 13 bases between them. CDR1 is LNHDA and CDR2 is SQIVND in the germline V gene (reference sequence). The CDR3 spans 14 residues. The CDR3 coding sequence is TGTGCCAGTTTGAGGGATAACATGAACACTGAAGCTTTCTTT. Protein: CASLRDNMNTEAFF.

Here the CDR3 DNA reads TGTGCCAGCAGTTTTGGCCCCACTGAAGCTTTCTTT. Its protein is CASSFGPTEAFF. The chain has TRBV6-5 and TRBJ1-1; no definite D call. The CDR3 extends over 12 amino acids. V gave up 4 bases and J gave up 4 bases, with 7 bases separating them. Germline V gene data show CDR1 as MNHEY and CDR2 as SVGAGI.

A few counts support this clone. The chain employs TRBV7-2 and TRBJ2-5, with TRBD1 matching 7 bases. This CDR3 has 13 amino acids. Per the germline V gene, CDR1 is SGHTA and CDR2 is FQGNSA. The trim removed 4 bases at V and 3 bases at J, leaving 2 bases unmatched. CDR3 DNA: TGTGCCAGCAGCTGGGGACAGAAAGAGACCCAGTACTTC. It codes for CASSWGQKETQYF.

This chain joins TRBV5-6 and TRBJ1-1; 10 bases fit TRBD1. The V gene end was trimmed by 4 bases and the J gene end by 6 bases; junction bases not matched to a gene: 9. This CDR3 is 15 amino acids long. Germline CDR1 SGHDT, CDR2 YYEEEE. CDR3 sequence (DNA): TGTGCCAGCAGCCCGGACAGGGGGATGGTGTCTGAAGCTTTCTTT. This encodes CASSPDRGMVSEAFF.

This clone has just one count. This chain connects TRBV5-6 to TRBJ1-6; TRBD1 agrees at 7 bases. Trimming removed 0 bases from V and 7 bases from J; junction bases left unmatched: 7. The CDR3 consists of 16 residues. The germline CDR1 and CDR2 sequences are SGHDT and YYEEEE. The CDR3 nucleotides read TGTGCCAGCAGCTTGGCAGGGACAGCCAGAAATTCACCCCTCCACTTT. Its protein is CASSLAGTARNSPLHF.

This chain connects TRBV7-9 to TRBJ2-7; D gene unclear. The ends were cut back, 1 base at V and 6 bases at J, with 13 bases in the middle. The CDR3 has 14 residues. Germline V lookup: CDR1 SEHNR, CDR2 FQNEAQ (reference sequence). CDR3 amino acids: CASSLEFRSPEQYF. Here the CDR3 DNA reads TGTGCCAGCAGCTTAGAATTTCGGTCACCCGAGCAGTACTTC.

This clone was seen a single time. This sequence joins TRBV7-9 and TRBJ1-2; a weak D match, TRBD1 (5 bases). The germline CDR1 and CDR2 sequences are SEHNR and FQNEAQ (reference sequence). With 1 base removed from V and 6 bases from J, the gap between germline ends came to 15 bases. CDR3 length equals 15 residues. The CDR3 loop reads CASSLDDGRGHGYTF. The CDR3 region has the DNA TGTGCCAGCAGCTTAGATGACGGGAGGGGTCATGGCTACACCTTC.

J is TRBJ1-5 and V is TRBV18; 12 bases agree with TRBD1. This CDR3 comprises 16 residues. Germline CDR1 KGHSH, CDR2 LQKENI. With 3 bases clipped from V and 6 bases from J, the junction kept 6 bases outside the gene matches. The CDR3 nucleotides read TGTGCCAGCTCACCTCAGGGGACAGGGGGCGGTCAGCCCCAGCATTTT. Translation: CASSPQGTGGGQPQHF.

This chain joins TRBV18 and TRBJ1-1, with D perhaps matching TRBD1 (5 bases). CDR1 KGHSH and CDR2 LQKENI come from the germline V gene. Trimming cost V 3 bases and J 10 bases, with 12 bases left between them. The CDR3 length is 12 residues. The chain's CDR3 is CASSPQGEGAFF. CDR3 DNA sequence: TGTGCCAGCTCACCGCAGGGCGAAGGAGCTTTCTTT.

This clone appeared a single time. The gene calls are TRBV30 and TRBJ2-7; D possibly corresponds to TRBD1 (5 bases). Germline CDR1 is GTSNPN and CDR2 is SVGIG (reference sequence). The germline V and J ends were trimmed by 1 base and 7 bases, with 17 bases remaining between them. This CDR3 has 14 residues. CDR3 in DNA: TGTGCCTGGAGTGAAGGGGTAGGGGTGAGGGAGCAGTACTTC. This sequence encodes CAWSEGVGVREQYF.